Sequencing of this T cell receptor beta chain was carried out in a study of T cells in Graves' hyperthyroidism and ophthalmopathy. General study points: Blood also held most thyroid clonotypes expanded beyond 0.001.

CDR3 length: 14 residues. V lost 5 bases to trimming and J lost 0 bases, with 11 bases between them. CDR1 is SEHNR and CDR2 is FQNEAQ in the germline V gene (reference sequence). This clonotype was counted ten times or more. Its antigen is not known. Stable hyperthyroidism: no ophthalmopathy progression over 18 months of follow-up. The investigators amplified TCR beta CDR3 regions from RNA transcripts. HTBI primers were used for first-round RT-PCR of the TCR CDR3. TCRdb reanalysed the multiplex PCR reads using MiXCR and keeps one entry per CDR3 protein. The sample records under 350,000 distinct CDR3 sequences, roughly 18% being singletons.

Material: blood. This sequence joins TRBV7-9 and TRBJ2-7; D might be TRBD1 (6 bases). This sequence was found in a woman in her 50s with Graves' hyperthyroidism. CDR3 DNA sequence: TGTGCCAGCAGCGCCCCGGACAGCTCCTACGAGCAGTACTTC. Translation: CASSAPDSSYEQYF.